The 28 T cell receptor beta chains presented below share a single source sample, sequenced in a study of cytomegalovirus exposure and HLA in healthy donors. Both 60 Vbeta primers and 13 Jbeta primers went into the PCR. Clones were sequenced by immunoSEQ multiplex PCR, and TCRdb holds only the in-frame ones, with some missing. The sample lists 200,000 to 250,000 clones; about 81% were seen once. Sequenced sample: PBMCs. These receptor sequences come from a woman in her thirties or forties in good health and CMV-seropositive.

V and J are TRBV11-3 and TRBJ1-1; a possible D gene is TRBD1 (5 bases). The CDR3 spans 15 residues. V was cut by 4 bases and J by 3 bases, with 15 bases left in between. Germline assignment: CDR1 SGHNT and CDR2 YENEEA. In DNA form, the CDR3 reads TGTGCCAGCAGCTCTGGGGCAGGGTGGGACACTGAAGCTTTCTTT. It codes for CASSSGAGWDTEAFF.

The V call is TRBV7-2, the J call TRBJ1-6; D not certain. The CDR3 has 13 amino acids. V shed 5 bases and J shed 7 bases, with 9 bases lying between them. The germline V gene encodes CDR1 SGHTA and CDR2 FQGNSA. CDR3: CASSPLKNSPLHF. CDR3 DNA: TGTGCCAGCAGCCCCCTAAAAAATTCACCCCTCCACTTT. Full variable domain (outside the CDR3, taken from reference TRBV7-2 and TRBJ1-6): GAGVSQSPSNKVTEKGKDVELRCDPISGHTALYWYRQSLGQGLEFLIYFQGNSAPDKSGLPSDRFSAERTGGSVSTLTIQRTQQEDSAVYLCASSPLKNSPLHFGNGTRLTVT.

V is TRBV4-1 and J is TRBJ2-7, with TRBD1 identical over 8 bases. This CDR3 has 18 amino acids. After removal of 1 base from V and 4 bases from J, the junction contained 15 bases not matched to a gene. Germline CDR1 reads MGHRA; CDR2 reads YSYEKL. The CDR3 spells CASSQVRFIPGGGYEQYF. CDR3 nucleotides: TGCGCCAGCAGCCAAGTCCGGTTTATTCCAGGGGGCGGGTACGAGCAGTACTTC.

The V call is TRBV5-1, the J call TRBJ1-4, with 8 bases lining up with TRBD1. The CDR3 runs 15 residues. Germline CDR1 SGHRS, CDR2 YFSETQ. The V and J ends lost 2 bases and 4 bases, in that order; junction bases with no gene match: 4. The CDR3 reads CASSFNTGGNEKLFF. In DNA, the CDR3 is TGCGCCAGCAGCTTTAACACAGGGGGTAATGAAAAACTGTTTTTT.

This clone was seen only once. The gene calls are TRBV7-8 and TRBJ2-7; D perhaps matches TRBD1 (6 bases). Germline lookup yields CDR1 SGHVS and CDR2 FQNEAQ. V gave up 4 bases and J gave up 3 bases, with 13 bases separating them. CDR3 length: 14 amino acids. CDR3 in amino acids: CASSSLGQDYEQYF. CDR3 nucleotide sequence: TGTGCCAGCAGCTCATTGGGACAAGACTACGAGCAGTACTTC.

The chain couples TRBV6-1 to TRBJ1-3; no clear D gene. Germline V gives CDR1 MNHNS, CDR2 SASEGT. V dropped 1 base and J dropped 3 bases, with 7 bases sitting between them. There are 14 residues in the CDR3. CDR3 sequence (DNA): TGTGCCAGCAGTGAAGGGAGTAGTGGAAACACCATATATTTT. Residues: CASSEGSSGNTIYF.

The chain employs TRBV5-1 and TRBJ2-4, with a weak D call TRBD2 (6 bases). V dropped 4 bases and J dropped 8 bases, with 13 bases sitting between them. The CDR3 is 13 amino acids. Germline-derived CDR1 and CDR2 are SGHRS and YFSETQ. CDR3 sequence (DNA): TGCGCCAGCAGCCTGGGGGACTTAGACATTCAGTACTTC. The encoded protein is CASSLGDLDIQYF.

This clone showed up just a few times. V usage is TRBV5-1 and J usage is TRBJ2-7; tentative D call: TRBD2 (5 bases). V was trimmed by 3 bases and J by 5 bases, leaving 12 bases between them. Germline V CDR1 and CDR2: SGHRS, YFSETQ. The CDR3 totals 13 residues. The CDR3 here is CASSSSTIHEQYF. The CDR3 bases are TGCGCCAGCAGCTCGTCGACTATACACGAGCAGTACTTC.

This clone was recorded a few times. The rearrangement joins TRBV7-2 to TRBJ2-1; D is perhaps TRBD2 (5 bases). Germline CDR1 SGHTA, CDR2 FQGNSA. This CDR3 has 14 residues. The V end was cut by 3 bases, the J end by 4 bases, with 10 bases between. The CDR3 is CASSFGVFYNEQFF. The CDR3 DNA is TGTGCCAGCAGCTTCGGGGTCTTTTACAATGAGCAGTTCTTC.

This rearrangement joins TRBV6-1 to TRBJ1-3, with 9 bases matching TRBD1. With 3 bases clipped from V and 12 bases from J, the junction kept 6 bases outside the gene matches. CDR3 length equals 13 residues. From germline, CDR1 is MNHNS and CDR2 SASEGT. The CDR3 DNA is TGTGCCAGCAGTGAGGGACAGGGTCCGTTCATATATTTT. Encoded protein: CASSEGQGPFIYF.

CDR3 bases: TGTGCCAGCAGCCGAGACAGAAACACTGAAGCTTTCTTT. Translating it yields CASSRDRNTEAFF. The gene calls are TRBV11-2 and TRBJ1-1; D is perhaps TRBD1 (5 bases). Trimming left V 5 bases short and J 2 bases short, with 9 bases between. This CDR3 has 13 residues. Germline-derived CDR1 and CDR2 are SGHAT and FQNNGV.

This clone was found once. The chain employs TRBV7-8 and TRBJ2-7; TRBD2 agrees at 13 bases. The CDR3 covers 17 residues. The ends lost 11 bases at V and 0 bases at J; junction bases unmatched: 13. The germline CDR1 and CDR2 sequences are SGHVS and FQNEAQ. The CDR3 loop is CAAGETSGRLSSYEQYF. The CDR3 nucleotides are TGTGCCGCCGGGGAGACTAGCGGGAGGCTAAGCTCCTACGAGCAGTACTTC. The variable domain in full, with the rest retrieved from reference TRBV7-8 and TRBJ2-7, is GAGVSQSPRYKVAKRGQDVALRCDPISGHVSLFWYQQALGQGPEFLTYFQNEAQLDKSGLPSDRFFAERPEGSVSTLKIQRTQQEDSAVYLCAAGETSGRLSSYEQYFGPGTRLTVT.

The rearrangement links TRBV7-9 to TRBJ1-5, with 7 bases aligning to TRBD1. V lost 5 bases and J lost 1; bases outside the gene matches: 2. The germline gives CDR1 SEHNR, CDR2 FQNEAQ (reference sequence). This CDR3 is 14 amino acids long. The DNA of the CDR3 is TGTGCCAGCAGCCGACAGGGCAGCAATCAGCCCCAGCATTTT. Protein: CASSRQGSNQPQHF.

This clone was seen only once. The gene calls are TRBV5-6 and TRBJ2-5, with D possibly matching TRBD2 (5 bases). The CDR3 loop spans 15 amino acids. The germline CDR1 and CDR2 sequences are SGHDT and YYEEEE. Trimming removed 3 bases at V and 0 bases at J, with 12 bases between. The CDR3 DNA follows: TGTGCCAGCAGCTCTACGGGCGGGTACCAAGAGACCCAGTACTTC. Translating it yields CASSSTGGYQETQYF.

This chain links TRBV29-1 with TRBJ1-2, with D possibly TRBD1 on 5 matching bases. Germline V gene lookup returns CDR1 SQVTM and CDR2 ANQGSEA. V was clipped by 3 bases and J by 4 bases, with 18 bases between them. The CDR3 extends over 15 amino acids. The CDR3 DNA reads TGCAGCGTTGAGGATGGGACTTCCAACCCCTATGGCTACACCTTC. Its translation is CSVEDGTSNPYGYTF.

The chain recombines TRBV18 with TRBJ1-3; maybe TRBD1 (6 bases). V was clipped by 3 bases and J by 8 bases, with 23 bases between them. Germline CDR1 KGHSH, CDR2 LQKENI. The CDR3 spans 17 residues. The DNA of the CDR3 is TGTGCCAGCTCACCGTATCTGGGTTCCGCACAGGGAGACACCATATATTTT. As protein: CASSPYLGSAQGDTIYF.

This clone is a singleton in its sample. The genes are TRBV10-3 and TRBJ2-1; 8 nucleotides agree with TRBD2. Looked up from germline, CDR1 is ENHRY and CDR2 is SYGVKD. Losses at the gene ends were 3 bases for V and 6 bases for J; bases not matched to a gene: 10. The length of the CDR3 is 16 residues. The CDR3, as DNA: TGTGCCATCAGTGAATCGGGACGGGGGGGCCTCAATGAGCAGTTCTTC. It yields the protein CAISESGRGGLNEQFF.

The gene calls are TRBV7-9 and TRBJ2-1; 8 bases match TRBD1. CDR3 length: 13 residues. The V and J ends lost 2 bases and 8 bases, in that order; junction bases with no gene match: 2. In germline, CDR1 is SEHNR, CDR2 FQNEAQ (reference sequence). The CDR3 loop reads CASSLTGGHEQFF. The CDR3 DNA reads as TGTGCCAGCAGCTTAACAGGGGGTCATGAGCAGTTCTTC.

This clone occurred once. The chain employs TRBV6-1 and TRBJ2-1, with 8 positions matching TRBD1. With 3 bases clipped from V and 4 bases from J, the junction kept 5 bases outside the gene matches. The length of the CDR3 is 15 residues. Germline values: CDR1 MNHNS, CDR2 SASEGT. CDR3 bases: TGTGCCAGCAGTGAGGGGACAGGACCGTACAATGAGCAGTTCTTC. Its protein product is CASSEGTGPYNEQFF.

V is TRBV27 and J is TRBJ2-3, with a weak D call TRBD1 (6 bases). The CDR3 sequence is 15 residues long. The V and J ends lost 3 bases and 1 base respectively, with 11 bases between them. CDR1 MNHEY and CDR2 SMNVEV come from the germline V gene (reference sequence). CDR3 sequence reads: CASSFQGTRTDTQYF. CDR3 nucleotide sequence: TGTGCCAGCAGTTTTCAGGGGACGCGCACAGATACGCAGTATTTT.

V and J are TRBV7-3 and TRBJ2-3, with 7 bases identical to TRBD1. This CDR3 spans 14 amino acids. Germline V gives CDR1 SGHTA, CDR2 FQGTGA. V trimming: 4 bases; J trimming: 2 bases; junction bases outside the gene matches: 3. The CDR3 loop is CASSSTGHTDTQYF. The CDR3 nucleotides read TGTGCCAGCAGCTCGACAGGGCACACAGATACGCAGTATTTT.

The genes are TRBV10-3 and TRBJ2-3; TRBD2 is a possible D gene (6 bases). V dropped 4 bases and J dropped 0 bases, with 17 bases sitting between them. This CDR3 comprises 17 residues. Per germline, CDR1 ENHRY and CDR2 SYGVKD. The CDR3 loop is CAISGGGTRASTDTQYF. CDR3 sequence (DNA): TGTGCCATCAGTGGGGGCGGGACCCGGGCTAGCACAGATACGCAGTATTTT.

The chain carries TRBV28 and TRBJ2-7, with D maybe TRBD1 (6 bases). V lost 6 bases, J lost 5 bases, and 11 bases lay in between. The CDR3 loop spans 12 amino acids. Germline V gene data show CDR1 as MDHEN and CDR2 as SYDVKM. The CDR3 nucleotides are TGTGCCAGCAGGATAGGGGGAAACGAGCAGTACTTC. Translated, it gives CASRIGGNEQYF.

This clone was counted between two and nine times. The chain is built from TRBV30 and TRBJ1-3; the D gene is possibly TRBD1 (5 bases). CDR3 size: 15 residues. Trimming removed 2 bases from V and 0 bases from J, with 11 bases in between. CDR1 GTSNPN and CDR2 SVGIG come from the germline V gene (reference sequence). CDR3 region: CAWSRGSISGNTIYF. CDR3 nucleotide sequence: TGTGCCTGGAGTCGGGGGAGCATCTCTGGAAACACCATATATTTT.

The J gene is TRBJ2-7, the V gene TRBV29-1; TRBD1 is a possible D gene (5 bases). CDR1 SQVTM and CDR2 ANQGSEA come from the germline V gene. V dropped 4 bases and J dropped 3 bases, with 13 bases sitting between them. The CDR3 is made up of 13 amino acids. CDR3 DNA: TGCAGCGTTGGGTCAGGGAACGGCTACGAGCAGTACTTC. This codes for CSVGSGNGYEQYF.

The rearrangement joins TRBV7-3 to TRBJ1-5; D remains unclear. With 6 bases removed from V and 2 bases from J, the gap between germline ends came to 8 bases. The CDR3 is 13 amino acids. Germline V gene sequence: CDR1 SGHTA, CDR2 FQGTGA. The CDR3 is CASSQTGNQPQHF. The CDR3 bases are TGTGCCAGCAGTCAAACGGGCAATCAGCCCCAGCATTTT.

In regard to this clone: Germline and junction disagree at one end, which may indicate a read error. Within the sample, other DNA sequences also encode this same CDR3. The V call is TRBV10-3, the J call TRBJ1-1, with D possibly matching TRBD1 (6 bases). The CDR3 contains 15 residues. Germline V gene lookup returns CDR1 ENHRY and CDR2 SYGVKD. The CDR3 is CAISESTGTRTEAFF. In DNA, the CDR3 is TGTGCCATCAGTGAGTCAACGGGGACAAGGACTGAAGCCTTCTTT.

The chain links TRBV5-1 to TRBJ2-1; 10 bases fit TRBD2. The CDR3 is 15 amino acids. V lost 3 bases to trimming and J lost 4 bases; unmatched junction nucleotides: 4. From germline, CDR1 is SGHRS and CDR2 YFSETQ. The CDR3 protein is CASSSIAGGYNEQFF. CDR3 coding DNA: TGCGCCAGCAGCTCTATAGCGGGGGGATACAATGAGCAGTTCTTC.